This is a list of T cell receptor beta chains from one sample in a study of T cell repertoires in cytomegalovirus infection. TCRdb re-analysed the reads in MiXCR, keeping a single row per CDR3 protein. The sample yields approximately 750,000 distinct CDR3 sequences, 35% seen once. What was sequenced was PBMCs. The receptors come from a human donor in good health (CMV status not recorded). Some clones in this sample may be carry-over from other donors' samples. Both conserved end residues are part of each CDR3. The D gene is left open where the match is weak.

>TRBJ2-3|15|TRBD2|TRBV5-1
CASSTQRGETDTQYF
>TRBJ2-7|16|TRBD2|TRBV12-3/TRBV12-4
CASRPLTSGRGHEQYF
>TRBJ2-7|16|NA|TRBV7-2
CASSLGGLHARYEQYF
>TRBJ1-1|14|NA|TRBV18
CASSPLTATTEAFF
>TRBJ1-2|17|NA|TRBV4-2
CASSQPIADLSLYGYTF
>TRBJ2-1|16|TRBD2|TRBV4-1
CASSHVAGGVYNEQFF
>TRBJ2-5|12|NA|TRBV29-1
CSVEGSQETQYF
>TRBJ2-2|14|NA|TRBV7-8
CASSYVRVTGELFF
>TRBJ1-5|14|NA|TRBV19
CASWRRQGNQPQHF
>TRBJ1-2|15|NA|TRBV6-6
CASSLGRTSNYGYTF
>TRBJ2-7|14|NA|TRBV5-1
CASGSRAGSYEQYF
>TRBJ1-5|16|NA|TRBV27
CASSLEGGLGNQPQHF
>TRBJ1-1|15|TRBD1|TRBV19
CASTRQGALNTEAFF
>TRBJ2-2|13|NA|TRBV28
CASSLFQDGELFF
>TRBJ2-7|14|TRBD1|TRBV19
CASMVGRGPYEQYF
>TRBJ1-5|14|NA|TRBV12-3/TRBV12-4
CASSHTVGGQPQHF
>TRBJ1-1|15|NA|TRBV7-2
CASSLAAALNTEAFF
>TRBJ2-5|12|NA|TRBV5-6
CASSSTPGTQYF
>TRBJ2-1|18|NA|TRBV7-9
CASRAGPTTPGGDNEQFF
>TRBJ2-5|13|NA|TRBV28
CASWGPTQETQYF
>TRBJ2-2|14|NA|TRBV9
CASSPGHDTGELFF
>TRBJ2-1|14|NA|TRBV7-8
CASSLSGGNNEQFF
>TRBJ2-2|19|TRBD2|TRBV7-8
CASSLPIGLAGGGPGELFF
>TRBJ2-5|15|TRBD2|TRBV7-9
CASSLKRDDQETQYF
>TRBJ1-1|16|TRBD1|TRBV6-1
CATSRLRGRYDTEAFF
>TRBJ1-5|16|TRBD1|TRBV7-9
CASSLTGTGPFQPQHF
>TRBJ2-3|14|NA|TRBV25-1
CASSEKPATDTQYF
>TRBJ1-4|16|NA|TRBV27
CASSQLTGKPTEKLFF
>TRBJ1-1|14|NA|TRBV6-6
CASSYSTLGEAAFF
>TRBJ1-2|12|NA|TRBV7-9
CASSLHETGYTF
>TRBJ1-1|13|NA|TRBV2
CASSAEGGTEAFF
>TRBJ1-1|14|NA|TRBV12-3/TRBV12-4
CASSWAGKNTEAFF
>TRBJ2-7|12|NA|TRBV20-1
CSARSGGYEQYF
>TRBJ2-3|16|NA|TRBV29-1
CSVEEGKGRVTDTQYF
>TRBJ1-5|13|NA|TRBV7-9
CASSSQGFEPQHF
>TRBJ2-3|15|TRBD2|TRBV28
CASSPFSGSADTQYF
>TRBJ2-7|12|NA|TRBV7-8
CASSTHNYEQYF
>TRBJ2-1|14|NA|TRBV12-3/TRBV12-4
CASSFGSPGDEQFF
>TRBJ1-2|14|NA|TRBV6-5
CASSYLAGDYGYTF
>TRBJ2-7|13|NA|TRBV2
CASSEATSYEQYF
>TRBJ2-5|14|NA|TRBV6-6
CASSYSTYQETQYF
>TRBJ2-7|14|TRBD2|TRBV20-1
CSGLELAGPYEQYF
>TRBJ1-4|18|NA|TRBV19
CASSIFLSSGGHDEKLFF
>TRBJ2-5|15|TRBD2|TRBV19
CASSIGGGPQETQYF
>TRBJ2-7|12|NA|TRBV6-6
CASSPTQDEQYF
>TRBJ2-3|17|TRBD2|TRBV7-6
CASSEGLAGPRTDTQYF
>TRBJ2-1|12|NA|TRBV20-1
CSARAMIGEQFF
>TRBJ1-6|13|NA|TRBV10-3
CAIRPVNNSPLHF
>TRBJ1-5|17|NA|TRBV7-2
CASSFSPGRHSNQPQHF
>TRBJ1-1|12|NA|TRBV10-3
CAISESGRDAFF
>TRBJ1-2|13|NA|TRBV7-2
CASSLKPTYGYTF
>TRBJ2-3|19|TRBD2|TRBV7-2
CASSLEASGRPHSRNTQYF
>TRBJ2-7|14|TRBD2|TRBV12-3/TRBV12-4
CASRGAGEKNEQYF
>TRBJ1-1|13|NA|TRBV2
CASTRRGAVQAFF